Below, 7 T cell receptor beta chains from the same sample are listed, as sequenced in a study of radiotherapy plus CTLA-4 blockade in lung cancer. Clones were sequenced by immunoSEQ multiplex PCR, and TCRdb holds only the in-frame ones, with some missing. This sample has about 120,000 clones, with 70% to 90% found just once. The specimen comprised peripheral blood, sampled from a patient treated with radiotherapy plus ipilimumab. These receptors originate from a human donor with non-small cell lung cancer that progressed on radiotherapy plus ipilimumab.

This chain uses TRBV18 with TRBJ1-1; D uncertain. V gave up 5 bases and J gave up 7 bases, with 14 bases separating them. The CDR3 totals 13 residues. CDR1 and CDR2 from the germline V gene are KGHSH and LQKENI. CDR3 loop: CASSLEARSEAFF. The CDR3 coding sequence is TGTGCCAGCTCATTGGAGGCCCGCAGTGAAGCTTTCTTT.

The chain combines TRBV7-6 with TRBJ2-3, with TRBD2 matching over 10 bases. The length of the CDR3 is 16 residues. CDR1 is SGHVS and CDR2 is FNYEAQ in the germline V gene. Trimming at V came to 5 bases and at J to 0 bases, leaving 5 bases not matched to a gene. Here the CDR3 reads CASSPGLAPSTDTQYF. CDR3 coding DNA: TGTGCCAGCAGCCCGGGACTAGCGCCTAGCACAGATACGCAGTATTTT.

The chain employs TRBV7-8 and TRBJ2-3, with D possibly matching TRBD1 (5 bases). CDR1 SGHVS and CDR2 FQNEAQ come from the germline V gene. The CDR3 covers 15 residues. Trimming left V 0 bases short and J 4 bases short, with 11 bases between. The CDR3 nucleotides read TGTGCCAGCAGCTTAGCGGTCAGGGCAGCAGATACGCAGTATTTT. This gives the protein CASSLAVRAADTQYF.

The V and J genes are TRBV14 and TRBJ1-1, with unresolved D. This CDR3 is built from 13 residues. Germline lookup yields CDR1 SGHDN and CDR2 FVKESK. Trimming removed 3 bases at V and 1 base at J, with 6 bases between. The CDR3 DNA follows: TGTGCCAGCAGCCAGGAAGCGAACACTGAAGCTTTCTTT. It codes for CASSQEANTEAFF.

The CDR3 DNA follows: TGCGCCAGCAGCTTGGACGGGTCACTAGTCAATGAGCAGTTCTTC. This sequence encodes CASSLDGSLVNEQFF. V gene TRBV5-1 combines with J gene TRBJ2-1; D possibly corresponds to TRBD2 (5 bases). CDR1 and CDR2 (germline): SGHRS, YFSETQ. This CDR3 has 15 residues. Trimming shortened V by 0 bases and J by 6 bases, and 13 bases separated the two germline ends.

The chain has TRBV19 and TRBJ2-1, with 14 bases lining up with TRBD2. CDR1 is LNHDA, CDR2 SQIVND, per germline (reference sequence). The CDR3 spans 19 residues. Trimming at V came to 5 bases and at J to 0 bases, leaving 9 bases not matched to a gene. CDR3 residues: CASSSEGLAGAGSYNEQFF. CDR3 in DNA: TGTGCCAGTAGTTCGGAGGGACTAGCGGGAGCCGGCTCCTACAATGAGCAGTTCTTC.

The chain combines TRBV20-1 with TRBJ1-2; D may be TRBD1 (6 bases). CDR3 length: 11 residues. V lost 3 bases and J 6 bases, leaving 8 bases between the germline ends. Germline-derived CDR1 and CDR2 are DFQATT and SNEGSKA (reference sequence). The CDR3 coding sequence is TGCAGTGCTAGCAGGGGCGATGGCTACACCTTC. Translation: CSASRGDGYTF.